This passage covers 21 T cell receptor beta chains from one sample sequenced in a study of T cell responses to AZD1222 COVID-19 vaccine. Profiled with immunoSEQ multiplex PCR; TCRdb holds only in-frame clones, not every one. The sample holds around 100,000 clones, over 75% seen once. The sequenced sample was peripheral blood, obtained on day 0 of AZD1222 vaccination. The receptors come from an adult in good health.

The chain is built from TRBV27 and TRBJ1-5; a possible D gene is TRBD1 (5 bases). This CDR3 is 14 amino acids long. The V gene lost 5 bases and the J gene lost 1 base, with 9 bases spanning the gap. Germline CDR1 MNHEY, CDR2 SMNVEV (reference sequence). The CDR3 nucleotides read TGTGCCAGCAGTAGGTCAGGGAGCAATCAGCCCCAGCATTTT. Protein product: CASSRSGSNQPQHF.

The table lists this clone with a few counts. This chain uses TRBV3-1 (or the pseudogene TRBV3-2) with TRBJ1-1; the D is unclear. The CDR3 is made up of 15 amino acids. Between the trimmed V and J ends, which lost 1 base and 0 bases, there was a span of 9 bases. Germline CDR1 and CDR2: LGHDT and YNNKEL (reference sequence). The CDR3 sequence is CASSQGYRVNTEAFF. The CDR3 DNA reads TGTGCCAGCAGCCAAGGGTATCGGGTGAACACTGAAGCTTTCTTT.

The chain links TRBV11-2 to TRBJ2-7; 7 nucleotides align to TRBD2. The CDR3 sequence is 17 residues long. J was trimmed by 8 bases and V by 4 bases; bases with no gene match: 20. The germline CDR1 and CDR2 sequences are SGHAT and FQNNGV. CDR3 DNA: TGTGCCAGCAGCTGGACTAGTGGGGGGGGACCACCTACGCAGCAGTACTTC. This encodes CASSWTSGGGPPTQQYF.

The J gene is TRBJ1-2, the V gene TRBV13; D possibly corresponds to TRBD1 (5 bases). Germline CDR1 reads PRHDT; CDR2 reads FYEKMQ (reference sequence). The CDR3 has 13 residues. Trimming cost V 5 bases and J 6 bases, with 13 bases left between them. The CDR3 spells CASSRGRGNGYTF. CDR3 coding DNA: TGTGCCAGCAGCCGGGGCAGAGGGAATGGCTACACCTTC.

The chain uses TRBV5-6 and TRBJ2-3; D is perhaps TRBD1 (6 bases). Trimming took 2 bases from V and 4 from J, leaving 14 bases between them. Germline V gene sequence: CDR1 SGHDT, CDR2 YYEEEE. This CDR3 comprises 15 residues. CDR3: CASSFPSGGADTQYF. The CDR3 DNA reads TGTGCCAGCAGCTTCCCTAGTGGGGGCGCAGATACGCAGTATTTT.

The V gene is TRBV27, the J gene TRBJ1-1; D remains unclear. The CDR3 has 13 amino acids. V was pared by 4 bases and J by 0 bases, with 6 bases between. The germline V gene encodes CDR1 MNHEY and CDR2 SMNVEV (reference sequence). The CDR3 sequence is CASSSTVNTEAFF. CDR3 DNA sequence: TGTGCCAGCAGTTCTACAGTGAACACTGAAGCTTTCTTT.

The rearrangement uses TRBV10-1 and TRBJ2-3, with D perhaps TRBD2 (6 bases). The CDR3 spans 13 residues. The V gene lost 3 bases and the J gene lost 3 bases, with 7 bases spanning the gap. Germline CDR1 WNHNN, CDR2 SYGVQD (reference sequence). The CDR3 sequence is CASSEGGTDTQYF. The CDR3 nucleotides read TGCGCCAGCAGTGAAGGAGGGACAGATACGCAGTATTTT.

The genes are TRBV15 and TRBJ2-6; TRBD2 might be the D (5 bases). V was shortened by 0 bases and J by 1 base, with 10 bases between the two germline ends. CDR1 LNHNV and CDR2 YYDKDF come from the germline V gene (reference sequence). The CDR3 contains 17 residues. The CDR3 DNA sequence: TGTGCCACCAGCAGAGATCTAATAGCGTCTGGGGCCAACGTCCTGACTTTC. Its translation is CATSRDLIASGANVLTF.

The chain employs TRBV18 and TRBJ2-7; 10 bases are shared with TRBD2. The germline V gene has CDR1 KGHSH and CDR2 LQKENI. The CDR3 has 15 residues. V lost 3 bases and J lost 3; bases outside the gene matches: 5. The CDR3 DNA follows: TGTGCCAGCTCACCCCGGACTAGCGGACTCTACGAGCAGTACTTC. Protein sequence: CASSPRTSGLYEQYF.

V is TRBV6-6 and J is TRBJ1-1, with D unclear. The CDR3 runs 12 residues. The germline gives CDR1 MNHNY, CDR2 SVGAGI (reference sequence). The V end lost 0 bases, the J end lost 4 bases, and 3 bases lay between the germline ends. The CDR3 reads CASSYSPTEAFF. The CDR3 coding sequence is TGTGCCAGCAGTTACTCCCCCACTGAAGCTTTCTTT.

This sequence joins TRBV6-7 and TRBJ1-5, with a tentative D call TRBD1 (5 bases). TRBV6-7 falls under the ORF class, with uncertain function. The CDR3 contains 17 residues. V was clipped by 10 bases and J by 2 bases, with 24 bases between them. In DNA form, the CDR3 reads TGTGCCACCCTAACGTGGGGCCCAAAAGGGGGCAATCAGCCCCAGCATTTT. Translated, it gives CATLTWGPKGGNQPQHF.

This chain uses TRBV2 with TRBJ1-1; D remains unclear. The V gene lost 4 bases and the J gene lost 1 base, with 7 bases spanning the gap. CDR3 length: 13 residues. The germline V gene has CDR1 SNHLY and CDR2 FYNNEI. This CDR3 reads CASSVQPNTEAFF. DNA of the CDR3: TGTGCCAGCAGTGTACAGCCGAACACTGAAGCTTTCTTT.

The chain recombines TRBV5-1 with TRBJ2-3; TRBD1 agrees at 8 bases. Trimming at V came to 5 bases and at J to 2 bases, leaving 7 bases not matched to a gene. This CDR3 is built from 15 residues. Germline lookup yields CDR1 SGHRS and CDR2 YFSETQ. The CDR3 region has the DNA TGCGCCAGCAGGGTGGGGACAGGAGTCACAGATACGCAGTATTTT. Translation: CASRVGTGVTDTQYF.

Remarks on this clone: One end of the junction fails to match germline, which may point to a read error. The chain recombines TRBV2 with TRBJ1-2; D gene unclear. Germline CDR1 reads SNHLY; CDR2 reads FYNNEI. The CDR3 spans 11 residues. In DNA, the CDR3 is TGTGCCAGCACGAGGAGCAGGAATGATTCCTTC. It specifies CASTRSRNDSF.

The chain joins TRBV6-4 to TRBJ1-2; 7 nucleotides align to TRBD1. The CDR3 contains 15 residues. The junction had 9 bases not matched to a gene; V was cut back by 2 bases and J by 6 bases. Per the germline V gene, CDR1 is MRHNA and CDR2 is SNTAGT. CDR3 amino acids: CASSDTSQGWDGYTF. The CDR3 DNA reads as TGTGCCAGCAGTGACACTTCACAGGGGTGGGATGGCTACACCTTC.

This chain links TRBV5-1 with TRBJ2-5, with D perhaps matching TRBD1 (5 bases). The CDR3 loop spans 14 amino acids. V lost 0 bases, J lost 0 bases, and 6 bases lay in between. Germline values: CDR1 SGHRS, CDR2 YFSETQ. CDR3 protein: CASSLATDQETQYF. CDR3 in DNA: TGCGCCAGCAGCTTGGCGACAGACCAAGAGACCCAGTACTTC. Filled out from reference TRBV5-1 and TRBJ2-5, the complete variable domain reads KAGVTQTPRYLIKTRGQQVTLSCSPISGHRSVSWYQQTPGQGLQFLFEYFSETQRNKGNFPGRFSGRQFSNSRSEMNVSTLELGDSALYLCASSLATDQETQYFGPGTRLLVL.

This clone was seen more than once but under ten times. This CDR3 reads CASSYFRDTQYF. Here the CDR3 DNA reads TGTGCCAGCAGTTACTTCCGGGATACGCAGTATTTT. V is TRBV6-2 or TRBV6-3 and J is TRBJ2-3; D uncertain. Germline CDR1 is MNHEY and CDR2 is SVGEGT. V lost 1 base, J lost 6 bases, and 5 bases lay in between. CDR3 length: 12 amino acids.

This clone was counted a few times. V is TRBV6-5 and J is TRBJ1-5; TRBD1 matches at 7 bases. Germline V gene lookup returns CDR1 MNHEY and CDR2 SVGAGI. This CDR3 region has 15 residues. With V trimmed by 5 bases and J by 7 bases, 11 bases remained unmatched. DNA of the CDR3: TGTGCCAGCAGTCTCGACAGGGAGAGAGGGCAGCCCCAGCATTTT. It specifies CASSLDRERGQPQHF.

The J gene is TRBJ1-1, the V gene TRBV2, with D unclear. V lost 4 bases and J 0 bases, leaving 9 bases between the germline ends. The germline gives CDR1 SNHLY, CDR2 FYNNEI. The CDR3 runs to 14 residues. The CDR3 DNA follows: TGTGCCAGCAGTGTGGCAGACATGAACACTGAAGCTTTCTTT. Encoded protein: CASSVADMNTEAFF. Variable domain in full (rest from reference TRBV2 and TRBJ1-1): EPEVTQTPSHQVTQMGQEVILRCVPISNHLYFYWYRQILGQKVEFLVSFYNNEISEKSEIFDDQFSVERPDGSNFTLKIRSTKLEDSAMYFCASSVADMNTEAFFGQGTRLTVV.

The chain couples TRBV9 to TRBJ1-2; D unresolved. The CDR3 loop spans 13 amino acids. From germline, CDR1 is SGDLS and CDR2 YYNGEE. Trimming cost V 1 base and J 2 bases, with 6 bases left between them. The DNA for the CDR3 is TGTGCCAGCAGCGTATCAGCCAACTATGGCTACACCTTC. Translating gives CASSVSANYGYTF.

The chain carries TRBV4-1 and TRBJ1-1, with D perhaps matching TRBD1 (5 bases). The CDR3 contains 18 residues. V lost 3 bases to trimming and J lost 6 bases, with 26 bases between them. CDR1 is MGHRA, CDR2 YSYEKL, per germline. Here the CDR3 DNA reads TGCGCCAGCAGCCACCCAAAGGCAGGGCCGGTCCCGAGCGCTGAAGCTTTCTTT. Protein: CASSHPKAGPVPSAEAFF.